Listed below are T cell receptor beta chains from one sample, sequenced in a study of PD-1 blockade in classical Hodgkin lymphoma. Profiling relied on immunoSEQ multiplex PCR, and the TCRdb table lists in-frame clones only, not all of them. Among about 24,000 clones listed, 60% to 85% were seen once. Sequencing used peripheral blood mononuclear cells (PBMCs), obtained before the second cycle of nivolumab. Receptor source: a human donor with classical Hodgkin lymphoma. CDR3s include the opening cysteine and the closing phenylalanine or tryptophan. A D gene is named only where the DNA matches it firmly. The size entry is marked missing in some rows and otherwise reads once, few, many or a size class.

j_gene: TRBJ2-7; v_gene: TRBV5-1; abundance: few; d_gene: .; CDR3aa: CASSLVTGYEQYF; CDR3nt: TGCGCCAGCAGCTTGGTTACAGGGTACGAGCAGTACTTC
j_gene: TRBJ2-7; v_gene: TRBV28; abundance: .; d_gene: .; CDR3aa: CASSLYSEQYF; CDR3nt: TGTGCCAGCAGTTTATATTCCGAGCAGTACTTC
j_gene: TRBJ1-2; v_gene: TRBV5-1; abundance: .; d_gene: TRBD1; CDR3aa: CASSRGQGGGYTF; CDR3nt: TGCGCCAGCAGCCGCGGACAGGGCGGGGGCTACACCTTC
j_gene: TRBJ1-5; v_gene: TRBV2; abundance: .; d_gene: .; CDR3aa: CASGSTSAPGQPQHF; CDR3nt: TGTGCCAGCGGTAGCACCTCCGCTCCGGGGCAGCCCCAGCATTTT
j_gene: TRBJ2-2; v_gene: TRBV11-3; abundance: .; d_gene: .; CDR3aa: CASSSQGPGELFF; CDR3nt: TGTGCCAGCAGCTCCCAGGGACCCGGGGAGCTGTTTTTT
j_gene: TRBJ2-3; v_gene: TRBV28; abundance: .; d_gene: TRBD1; CDR3aa: CASSEGQNTDTQYF; CDR3nt: TGTGCCAGCAGTGAGGGACAGAACACAGATACGCAGTATTTT
j_gene: TRBJ1-2; v_gene: TRBV28; abundance: .; d_gene: .; CDR3aa: CASSLNGVNYGYTF; CDR3nt: TGTGCCAGCAGTTTAAACGGGGTTAACTATGGCTACACCTTC
j_gene: TRBJ2-7; v_gene: TRBV5-6; abundance: .; d_gene: .; CDR3aa: CASSFVSGAEQYF; CDR3nt: TGTGCCAGCAGCTTTGTTAGCGGTGCCGAGCAGTACTTC
j_gene: TRBJ1-1; v_gene: TRBV28; abundance: once; d_gene: .; CDR3aa: CASSPVGTEAFF; CDR3nt: TGTGCCAGCAGTCCAGTAGGAACTGAAGCTTTCTTT
j_gene: TRBJ2-7; v_gene: TRBV27; abundance: .; d_gene: TRBD2; CDR3aa: CASSWGSGRFSSYEQYF; CDR3nt: TGTGCCAGCAGTTGGGGTAGCGGGAGGTTTTCTTCCTACGAGCAGTACTTC
j_gene: TRBJ1-2; v_gene: TRBV2; abundance: .; d_gene: .; CDR3aa: CASNDSPNYGYTF; CDR3nt: TGTGCCAGCAACGACAGTCCTAACTATGGCTACACCTTC
j_gene: TRBJ2-7; v_gene: TRBV11-2; abundance: .; d_gene: TRBD2; CDR3aa: CASLASGSDEQYF; CDR3nt: TGTGCCAGCCTGGCTAGCGGGAGTGACGAGCAGTACTTC
j_gene: TRBJ2-7; v_gene: TRBV4-1; abundance: .; d_gene: .; CDR3aa: CASSQDDKGASYEQYF; CDR3nt: TGCGCCAGCAGCCAAGATGATAAAGGGGCCTCCTACGAGCAGTACTTC
j_gene: TRBJ2-1; v_gene: TRBV4-3; abundance: .; d_gene: TRBD2; CDR3aa: CASSPWEGWVYNEQFF; CDR3nt: TGCGCCAGCAGCCCCTGGGAGGGATGGGTCTACAATGAGCAGTTCTTC
j_gene: TRBJ2-7; v_gene: TRBV28; abundance: .; d_gene: .; CDR3aa: CASKTGSGEQYF; CDR3nt: TGTGCCAGCAAGACAGGGAGCGGGGAGCAGTACTTC
j_gene: TRBJ2-3; v_gene: TRBV6-6; abundance: .; d_gene: .; CDR3aa: CASSPLRGDRTDTQYF; CDR3nt: TGTGCCAGCAGTCCCTTGCGAGGTGACCGCACAGATACGCAGTATTTT
j_gene: TRBJ2-5; v_gene: TRBV28; abundance: .; d_gene: .; CDR3aa: CASMSGFLETQYF; CDR3nt: .
j_gene: TRBJ2-7; v_gene: TRBV4-2; abundance: medium-sized; d_gene: .; CDR3aa: CASSLKHPGHEQYF; CDR3nt: TGTGCCAGCAGCCTGAAACACCCGGGACACGAGCAGTACTTC
j_gene: TRBJ2-7; v_gene: TRBV27; abundance: .; d_gene: TRBD2; CDR3aa: CASSPGLAGVAQYF; CDR3nt: TGTGCCAGCAGTCCGGGACTAGCGGGAGTAGCGCAGTACTTC
j_gene: TRBJ2-7; v_gene: TRBV28; abundance: .; d_gene: .; CDR3aa: CASSLTPDGPYEQYF; CDR3nt: TGTGCCAGCAGCCTAACCCCGGATGGGCCCTACGAGCAGTACTTC
j_gene: TRBJ2-3; v_gene: TRBV18; abundance: once; d_gene: TRBD2; CDR3aa: CASSPSQQIAGDTQYF; CDR3nt: TGTGCCAGCTCACCATCCCAGCAGATAGCGGGAGATACGCAGTATTTT
j_gene: TRBJ2-3; v_gene: TRBV15; abundance: .; d_gene: .; CDR3aa: CATSSGPASTDTQYF; CDR3nt: TGTGCCACCAGCAGTGGGCCAGCTAGCACAGATACGCAGTATTTT
j_gene: TRBJ1-2; v_gene: TRBV7-9; abundance: .; d_gene: TRBD1; CDR3aa: CASGRQGANYGYTF; CDR3nt: TGTGCCAGCGGGAGACAGGGGGCGAACTATGGCTACACCTTC
j_gene: TRBJ1-1; v_gene: TRBV5-1; abundance: .; d_gene: .; CDR3aa: CASSLRPYAAGMNTEAFF; CDR3nt: TGCGCCAGCAGCTTGAGGCCTTACGCCGCGGGGATGAACACTGAAGCTTTCTTT
j_gene: TRBJ2-7; v_gene: TRBV27; abundance: once; d_gene: .; CDR3aa: CATKLGGGYEQYF; CDR3nt: TGTGCCACCAAACTTGGGGGAGGCTACGAGCAGTACTTC
j_gene: TRBJ2-3; v_gene: TRBV6-1; abundance: .; d_gene: .; CDR3aa: CASSEELGGTDTQYF; CDR3nt: TGTGCCAGCAGTGAAGAACTCGGGGGAACAGATACGCAGTATTTT
j_gene: TRBJ2-1; v_gene: TRBV6-1; abundance: .; d_gene: TRBD1; CDR3aa: CASSEDPGGYYNEQFF; CDR3nt: TGTGCCAGCAGTGAAGACCCAGGGGGATATTACAATGAGCAGTTCTTC
j_gene: TRBJ2-7; v_gene: TRBV6-1; abundance: .; d_gene: TRBD2; CDR3aa: CASRVLAGVGEQYF; CDR3nt: TGTGCCAGCAGGGTACTAGCGGGAGTAGGGGAGCAGTACTTC
j_gene: TRBJ2-2; v_gene: TRBV5-4; abundance: .; d_gene: .; CDR3aa: CAGGGPGTGELFF; CDR3nt: TGTGCAGGGGGGGGCCCAGGTACCGGGGAGCTGTTTTTT
j_gene: TRBJ2-3; v_gene: TRBV28; abundance: .; d_gene: .; CDR3aa: CASSISTDTQYF; CDR3nt: TGTGCCAGCAGTATAAGCACAGATACGCAGTATTTT
j_gene: TRBJ1-3; v_gene: TRBV15; abundance: .; d_gene: .; CDR3aa: CATSREALGGGNTIYF; CDR3nt: TGTGCCACCAGCAGGGAAGCCCTAGGGGGTGGAAACACCATATATTTT
j_gene: TRBJ2-1; v_gene: TRBV29-1; abundance: .; d_gene: .; CDR3aa: CSVEQFSYNEQFF; CDR3nt: TGCAGCGTTGAACAATTCTCCTACAATGAGCAGTTCTTC
j_gene: TRBJ1-3; v_gene: TRBV7-3; abundance: .; d_gene: TRBD1; CDR3aa: CASSPGTGIGNTIYF; CDR3nt: TGTGCCAGCAGCCCTGGGACAGGGATTGGAAACACCATATATTTT
j_gene: TRBJ2-5; v_gene: TRBV4-3; abundance: few; d_gene: TRBD1; CDR3aa: CASSPSPQGAGETQYF; CDR3nt: TGCGCCAGCAGCCCCAGCCCACAGGGGGCCGGAGAGACCCAGTACTTC
j_gene: TRBJ1-2; v_gene: TRBV28; abundance: .; d_gene: .; CDR3aa: CASSSDRNFFYYGYTF; CDR3nt: TGTGCCAGCAGTTCGGACCGAAACTTTTTTTACTATGGCTACACCTTC
j_gene: TRBJ1-4; v_gene: TRBV5-6; abundance: .; d_gene: .; CDR3aa: CASSPRGGGRLWGEKLFF; CDR3nt: TGTGCCAGCAGCCCTCGTGGGGGGGGGCGACTTTGGGGTGAAAAACTGTTTTTT